This T cell receptor (beta chain) was retrieved from a study of human T cells and chemical hapten exposure. Study-level points and caveats: Expanded TCRs produced significantly more large CDR3 similarity clusters than controls did.

Time point specified: patch test 2, 6 weeks after DPC sensitization. Treatment reported: therapeutic diphenylcyclopropenone sensitization with weekly scalp DPC. RNA extraction used unfractionated whole blood as the source of total RNA. TCRdb redid the calling of the RACE reads with MiXCR, one entry per CDR3 protein. The profile shows 330,000 or so distinct CDR3 sequences, 6% to 7% of them singletons. This clonotype was counted many times. The antigen remains undetermined. This TCR was sampled from a woman between 18 and 29 years old with alopecia areata. Some clones in this sample may be carry-over from other donors' samples. The specimen comprised whole blood, sampled in connection with sensitization to the hapten diphenylcyclopropenone (DPC).

This CDR3 is CASSFLTGGNQPQHF. CDR3 bases: TGTGCCAGTAGTTTTTTGACAGGGGGCAATCAGCCCCAGCATTTT. V is TRBV19 and J is TRBJ1-5, with TRBD1 matching 8 bases. The CDR3 consists of 15 residues. Unmatched junction bases numbered 5, after V lost 5 bases and J lost 2 bases. Germline CDR1 LNHDA, CDR2 SQIVND (reference sequence).